Shown below are 14 T cell receptor beta chains from a single sample sequenced in a study of regulatory T cells in long-lasting Graves disease. As to time point: persistent/refractory GD, antithyroid drugs over 5 years with positive TRAb. PBMCs were the source of the RNA used for TCR sequencing. Relying on iRepertoire HTBI primers and Arm-PCR of CDR3 regions, the team built TCR beta libraries. TCRdb independently ran MiXCR on the multiplex PCR reads; one entry per CDR3 protein. Of approximately 360,000 distinct CDR3 sequences listed, 20% to 25% are singletons. The specimen was peripheral blood mononuclear cells (PBMCs), collected when the disease was refractory, from a patient treated with antithyroid drugs. Source of these receptors: a woman aged 40 to 50 with Graves disease.

This clonotype was counted at least ten times. The V and J genes are TRBV20-1 and TRBJ2-7; 11 nucleotides agree with TRBD2. V lost 6 bases and J lost 7; bases outside the gene matches: 8. This CDR3 is 13 amino acids long. CDR1 is DFQATT and CDR2 is SNEGSKA in the germline V gene (reference sequence). In DNA, the CDR3 is TGCAGTGCACCGGGACTAGCGGCTTCTGAGCAGTACTTC. The encoded protein is CSAPGLAASEQYF.

This clonotype was observed a few times. V usage is TRBV20-1 and J usage is TRBJ2-7; D gene ambiguous. CDR1 DFQATT and CDR2 SNEGSKA come from the germline V gene (reference sequence). This CDR3 is 14 amino acids long. Trimming removed 5 bases at V and 6 bases at J, with 20 bases between. CDR3 amino acids: CSAPTAAQTGEQYF. CDR3 nucleotides: TGCAGTGCTCCTACAGCTGCCCAAACCGGCGAGCAGTACTTC.

There are many counts of this clonotype. The DNA for the CDR3 is TGCGCCAGCAGCTTTACCCAGGGACGACCCCTCCACTTT. Translating gives CASSFTQGRPLHF. The J gene is TRBJ1-6, the V gene TRBV10-1; the D gene is possibly TRBD1 (5 bases). The CDR3 spans 13 residues. CDR1 is WNHNN, CDR2 SYGVQD, per germline (reference sequence). V lost 6 bases, J lost 12 bases, and 15 bases lay in between.

This clonotype was seen only a few times. This chain joins TRBV7-3 and TRBJ2-2; D may be TRBD2 (6 bases). From germline, CDR1 is SGHTA and CDR2 FQGTGA. CDR3 length equals 14 residues. V shed 6 bases and J shed 0 bases, with 8 bases lying between them. CDR3 sequence reads: CASRPGANTGELFF. The CDR3 DNA is TGTGCCAGCAGGCCGGGAGCGAACACCGGGGAGCTGTTTTTT.

This clonotype has only a few counts. This chain uses TRBV10-3 with TRBJ2-7; 10 bases match TRBD1. Germline V gives CDR1 ENHRY, CDR2 SYGVKD. The CDR3 consists of 14 residues. J gave up 2 bases and V 10 bases, and 8 bases lay outside the gene matches. CDR3 DNA sequence: TGTGCCACTAGGGGGACAGGGGACGCCTACGAGCAGTACTTC. Translating it yields CATRGTGDAYEQYF.

This clonotype was seen repeatedly, ten times or more. The CDR3 coding sequence is TGTGCCAGCAGTCCGGGACAGGGGCGACAGACCCAGTACTTC. This sequence encodes CASSPGQGRQTQYF. V gene TRBV28 combines with J gene TRBJ2-5, with 10 positions matching TRBD1. Germline V lookup: CDR1 MDHEN, CDR2 SYDVKM. V shed 5 bases, J shed 6 bases, and the junction held 6 bases outside the gene matches. CDR3 length equals 14 residues. The variable domain in full, with the rest retrieved from reference TRBV28 and TRBJ2-5, is DVKVTQSSRYLVKRTGEKVFLECVQDMDHENMFWYRQDPGLGLRLIYFSYDVKMKEKGDIPEGYSVSREKKERFSLILESASTNQTSMYLCASSPGQGRQTQYFGPGTRLLVL.

V is TRBV19 and J is TRBJ1-5; 7 bases are a match to TRBD1. Germline V CDR1 and CDR2: LNHDA, SQIVND (reference sequence). This CDR3 has 16 residues. The junction had 14 bases not matched to a gene; V was cut back by 7 bases and J by 5 bases. This chain's CDR3 is CASTQGGDRPHQPQHF. The CDR3 DNA sequence: TGTGCCAGTACCCAGGGGGGGGACAGACCCCATCAGCCCCAGCATTTT. The variable domain in full, completed from reference TRBV19 and TRBJ1-5, reads DGGITQSPKYLFRKEGQNVTLSCEQNLNHDAMYWYRQDPGQGLRLIYYSQIVNDFQKGDIAEGYSVSREKKESFPLTVTSAQKNPTAFYLCASTQGGDRPHQPQHFGDGTRLSIL.

This clonotype has ten or more counts. V usage is TRBV28 and J usage is TRBJ1-2; no reliable D call. Germline values: CDR1 MDHEN, CDR2 SYDVKM. This CDR3 spans 12 amino acids. V was cut by 6 bases and J by 8 bases, with 13 bases left in between. In DNA, the CDR3 is TGTGCCAGCAGCCCACCCTCCCGGGGCTACACCTTC. Translating it yields CASSPPSRGYTF.

This clonotype occurred many times. The J gene is TRBJ2-5, the V gene TRBV11-2; possibly TRBD2 for D (6 bases). The CDR3 is 14 amino acids. Trimming removed 4 bases from V and 5 bases from J, with 14 bases in between. Germline CDR1 SGHAT, CDR2 FQNNGV. The CDR3 sequence is CASSSRLGVETQYF. DNA of the CDR3: TGTGCCAGCAGCTCTCGACTAGGTGTCGAGACCCAGTACTTC.

The table lists this clonotype with a few counts. This chain joins TRBV29-1 and TRBJ2-7; 15 bases are a match to TRBD2. V dropped 6 bases and J dropped 7; count of bases not matched to a gene: 7. CDR3 length equals 14 residues. Looked up from germline, CDR1 is SQVTM and CDR2 is ANQGSEA. CDR3 nucleotides: TGCAGCGTGGGACTAGCGGGAGGCCCTGGGGAGCAGTACTTC. As protein: CSVGLAGGPGEQYF.

About this clonotype itself: A single base separates this from a much larger clone, so it may be a read error. The V gene is TRBV20-1, the J gene TRBJ2-5; D uncertain. Per germline, CDR1 DFQATT and CDR2 SNEGSKA (reference sequence). The CDR3 loop spans 11 amino acids. Written as DNA, the CDR3 is TGCGGTGCCCCACTCCGGGAGACCCAGTACTTC. Its translation: CGAPLRETQYF.

In this sample, this clonotype turned up a few times. The chain links TRBV28 to TRBJ2-1, with D possibly called TRBD1 or TRBD2 (7 bases each). The germline V gene encodes CDR1 MDHEN and CDR2 SYDVKM. CDR3 size: 16 residues. Trimming shortened V by 5 bases and J by 5 bases, and 19 bases separated the two germline ends. This chain's CDR3 is CASSERGRGQNNEQFF. In DNA, the CDR3 is TGTGCCAGCAGTGAGAGGGGGAGGGGGCAGAACAATGAGCAGTTCTTC.

This clonotype showed up just a few times. The CDR3 DNA is TGCAGTGCTAGTGGGGAGGCTGAAGCTTTCTTT. Its translation is CSASGEAEAFF. The J gene is TRBJ1-1, the V gene TRBV20-1; D remains ambiguous. The CDR3 covers 11 residues. Germline V gives CDR1 DFQATT, CDR2 SNEGSKA (reference sequence). Trimming shortened V by 3 bases and J by 6 bases, and 8 bases separated the two germline ends.

The chain couples TRBV28 to TRBJ2-3; perhaps TRBD2 as D (6 bases). Germline V gene lookup returns CDR1 MDHEN and CDR2 SYDVKM. The V end lost 5 bases, the J end lost 1 base, and 16 bases lay between the germline ends. CDR3 length: 16 amino acids. CDR3 amino acids: CASSRESGDGTDTQYF. Written as DNA, the CDR3 is TGTGCCAGCAGTCGGGAGTCGGGAGACGGCACAGATACGCAGTATTTT.